This TCR beta chain was found in a study of blood T cells in healthy people across ages. V lost 4 bases, J lost 2 bases, and 15 bases lay in between. Germline loops: CDR1 MNHEY, CDR2 SVGEGT. CDR3 size: 16 residues. Study observations and caveats: It was the long-lived donors that had more naive CD4+ cells and higher diversity than aged donors. Across the age range, TCR beta diversity per million T cells fell in a roughly linear way.

Healthy Caucasians from Russia aged roughly 6 to 90 served as donors. Total RNA extraction produced at least 6 micrograms (per sample) for the study. It was with a sample-barcoded 5' primer and a J-beta primer mix that a second PCR of roughly 6 to 12 cycles was run. MiXCR was run by TCRdb on the 5' RACE reads, yielding one entry per CDR3 protein. The data hold roughly 1,800,000 distinct CDR3 sequences, with roughly 50% observed a single time. In regard to this clonotype: What it binds is not known.

The specimen was blood. The chain links TRBV6-2 or TRBV6-3 to TRBJ2-1; D perhaps matches TRBD2 (5 bases). The TCR comes from a woman in her thirties or forties in good health. The CDR3 DNA sequence: TGTGCCAGCAGTTCCCCCACTAGGATCCCCTACAATGAGCAGTTCTTC. It is translated as CASSSPTRIPYNEQFF.